This entry features one TCR beta chain sequence. Its target is not known. Germline V gene sequence: CDR1 MGHRA, CDR2 YSYEKL. Trimming cost V 0 bases and J 4 bases, with 9 bases left between them. CDR3 size: 14 residues. These data belong to a study of vaccination and CD4 T cells after COVID-19. Study overall: Collection of post-vaccine samples followed dose two by a median roughly 68 days, spanning a range of 14 to 241. Cultures serving as controls received a peptide pool (CEFX or HIV-1 Nef) or no peptide. Findings of the study overall: Spike mono-reactive status applied to 304 of 307 vaccine-specific clones in convalescent patients. Recorded median SARS-CoV-2-reactive clonotype numbers increased from about 20 to 38 without reaching significance.

This sample's treatment: roughly ten-day PBMC culture with coronavirus spike peptide pools or control peptides (ViraFEST assay). Cultured CD4+ T-cell DNA underwent Oncomine TCR Beta short-read sequencing. TCRdb passed the PCR reads through MiXCR, listing each CDR3 protein once. Here the sample spans around 16,000 distinct CDR3 sequences, about two fifths being singletons. Here the sequenced sample was CD4+ T cells from blood, cultured in vitro, taken after SARS-CoV-2 vaccination. The V and J genes are TRBV4-1 and TRBJ1-2; D is possibly TRBD1 (6 bases). The receptor was derived from a human donor who had recovered from COVID-19. The chain's CDR3 is CASSQEWDIYGYTF. CDR3 sequence (DNA): TGCGCCAGCAGCCAAGAGTGGGACATCTATGGCTACACCTTC.